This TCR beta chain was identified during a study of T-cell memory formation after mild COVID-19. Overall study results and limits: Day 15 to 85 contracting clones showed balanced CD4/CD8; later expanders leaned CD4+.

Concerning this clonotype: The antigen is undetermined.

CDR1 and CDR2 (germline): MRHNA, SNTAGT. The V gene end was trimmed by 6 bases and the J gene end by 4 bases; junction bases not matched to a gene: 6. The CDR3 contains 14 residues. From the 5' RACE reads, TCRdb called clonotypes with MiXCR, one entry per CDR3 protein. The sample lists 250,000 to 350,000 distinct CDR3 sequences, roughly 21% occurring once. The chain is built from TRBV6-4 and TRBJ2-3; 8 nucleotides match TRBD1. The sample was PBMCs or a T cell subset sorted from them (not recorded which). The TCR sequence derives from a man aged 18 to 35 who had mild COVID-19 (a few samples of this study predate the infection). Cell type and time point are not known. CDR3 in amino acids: CASSPQGGPDTQYF. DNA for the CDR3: TGTGCCAGCAGCCCACAGGGGGGCCCAGATACGCAGTATTTT.